This TCR beta chain was documented in a study of T-cell reconstitution after alpha-beta-depleted transplantation in children. V shed 6 bases and J shed 2 bases, with 16 bases lying between them. This CDR3 comprises 15 residues. Preparing the TCRbeta library involved the use of unique molecular identifiers. From the PCR reads, TCRdb called clonotypes with MiXCR, one entry per CDR3 protein. This table holds roughly 500,000 distinct CDR3 sequences, around 20% found once. The V and J genes are TRBV12-3 or TRBV12-4 and TRBJ1-2; D not certain. The origin of this receptor is a human donor who donated a stem cell graft to a child with acute lymphoblastic leukemia. The sample was PBMCs from the stem cell graft donor, taken from the stem cell graft. CDR3 region: CASSLGLVLNYGYTF. CDR3 coding DNA: TGTGCCAGCAGCCTAGGTTTGGTGCTAAACTATGGCTACACCTTC.